Below, one TCR beta chain is given with its context. This sample was included in a study of CD8 T cells in Susac syndrome. An input of about 0.45 to 1 ug of RNA was subjected to reverse transcription using random hexamers. A single record per CDR3 protein comes from TCRdb applying MiXCR to the immunoSEQ multiplex PCR reads. The top ten clones hold over 0.1% of a sample with about 200,000 distinct CDR3 sequences, roughly 92% of them seen once. V lost 2 bases, J lost 0 bases, and 11 bases lay in between. Germline V lookup: CDR1 SGHTA, CDR2 FQGTGA. The CDR3 has 15 amino acids. Sequencing input: CD8+ T cells from PBMCs. This TCR derives from a human donor with multiple sclerosis. The chain uses TRBV7-3 and TRBJ2-7; no clear D gene. The DNA for the CDR3 is TGTGCCAGCAGCTTAGGGCCGTCGAGCTCCTACGAGCAGTACTTC. Its translation is CASSLGPSSSYEQYF.